This TCR beta chain was identified during a study of control samples from healthy donors and cancer patients. TCRdb's copy holds only in-frame clones and misses some; the assay was immunoSEQ multiplex PCR. Here the sample spans 50,000 to 70,000 clones, nearly 90% being singletons. The source of this sequence is a middle-aged man in good health. Sequenced sample: blood.

The CDR3 loop reads CASSQDWGYGANVLTF. The DNA of the CDR3 is TGTGCCAGCAGCCAAGATTGGGGGTATGGGGCCAACGTCCTGACTTTC. The V gene is TRBV14, the J gene TRBJ2-6, with D perhaps given as TRBD1 or TRBD2 (5 bases each). The length of the CDR3 is 16 residues. CDR1 SGHDN and CDR2 FVKESK come from the germline V gene. V lost 0 bases and J lost 3, with 9 bases in between.